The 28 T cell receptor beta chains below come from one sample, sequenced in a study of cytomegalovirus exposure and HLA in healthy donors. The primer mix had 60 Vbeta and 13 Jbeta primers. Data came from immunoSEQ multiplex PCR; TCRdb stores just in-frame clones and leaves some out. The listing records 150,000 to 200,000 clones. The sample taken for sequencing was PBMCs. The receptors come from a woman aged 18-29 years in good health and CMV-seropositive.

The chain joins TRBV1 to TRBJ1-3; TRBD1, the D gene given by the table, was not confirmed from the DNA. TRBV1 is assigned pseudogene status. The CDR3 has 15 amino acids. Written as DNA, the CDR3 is TGCACCAGCAGCCACAGGGGGCGTAGAGGAAACACCATATATTTT. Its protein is CTSSHRGRRGNTIYF.

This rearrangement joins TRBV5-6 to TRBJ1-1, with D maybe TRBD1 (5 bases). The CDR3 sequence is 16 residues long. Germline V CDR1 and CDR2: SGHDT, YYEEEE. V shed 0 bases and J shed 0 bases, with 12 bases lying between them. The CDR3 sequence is CASSLEAETVNTEAFF. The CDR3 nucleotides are TGTGCCAGCAGCTTGGAGGCGGAGACAGTGAACACTGAAGCTTTCTTT. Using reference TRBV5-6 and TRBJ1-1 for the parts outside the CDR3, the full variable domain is DAGVTQSPTHLIKTRGQQVTLRCSPKSGHDTVSWYQQALGQGPQFIFQYYEEEERQRGNFPDRFSGHQFPNYSSELNVNALLLGDSALYLCASSLEAETVNTEAFFGQGTRLTVV.

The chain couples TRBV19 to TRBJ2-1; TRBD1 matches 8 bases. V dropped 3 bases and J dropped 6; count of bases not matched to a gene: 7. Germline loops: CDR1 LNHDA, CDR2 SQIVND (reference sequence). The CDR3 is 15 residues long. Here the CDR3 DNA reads TGTGCCAGTAGTATTAGCCAGGGGGCAGGCAATGAGCAGTTCTTC. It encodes CASSISQGAGNEQFF.

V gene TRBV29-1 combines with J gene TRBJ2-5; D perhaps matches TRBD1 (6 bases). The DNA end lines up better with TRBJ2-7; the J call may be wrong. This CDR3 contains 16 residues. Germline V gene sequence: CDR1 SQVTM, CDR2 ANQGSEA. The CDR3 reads CSVEDLWNRDHREQYF. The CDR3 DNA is TGCAGCGTTGAAGATCTTTGGAACAGGGATCATCGCGAGCAGTACTTC.

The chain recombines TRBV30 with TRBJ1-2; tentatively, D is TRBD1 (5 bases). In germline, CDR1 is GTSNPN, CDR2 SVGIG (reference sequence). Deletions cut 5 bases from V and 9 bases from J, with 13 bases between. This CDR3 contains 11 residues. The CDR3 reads CAWGKGVSYTF. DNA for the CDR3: TGTGCCTGGGGAAAAGGGGTGAGCTACACCTTC. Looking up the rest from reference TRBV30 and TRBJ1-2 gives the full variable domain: SQTIHQWPATLVQPVGSPLSLECTVEGTSNPNLYWYRQAAGRGLQLLFYSVGIGQISSEVPQNLSASRPQDRQFILSSKKLLLSDSGFYLCAWGKGVSYTFGSGTRLTVV.

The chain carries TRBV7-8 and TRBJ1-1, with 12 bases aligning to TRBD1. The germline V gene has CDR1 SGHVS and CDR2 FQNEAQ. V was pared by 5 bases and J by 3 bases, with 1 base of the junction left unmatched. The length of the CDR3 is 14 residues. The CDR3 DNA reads TGTGCCAGCAGCAGGGACAGGGGGCACACTGAAGCTTTCTTT. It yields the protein CASSRDRGHTEAFF.

The CDR3 DNA reads as TGTGCCAGTAGGTCGTTGGGCGCCGGGGATGGCTACACCTTC. Translated: CASRSLGAGDGYTF. J is TRBJ1-2 and V is TRBV19; no firm D call. The germline gives CDR1 LNHDA, CDR2 SQIVND (reference sequence). CDR3 length: 14 amino acids. The V end lost 6 bases, the J end lost 6 bases, and 17 bases lay between the germline ends.

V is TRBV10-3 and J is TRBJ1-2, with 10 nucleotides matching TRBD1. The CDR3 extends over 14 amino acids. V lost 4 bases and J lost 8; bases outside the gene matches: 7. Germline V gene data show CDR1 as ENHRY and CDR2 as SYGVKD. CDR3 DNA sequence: TGTGCCATCAGTGCAAATGAGGGACAGGGGGGCTACACCTTC. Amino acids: CAISANEGQGGYTF.

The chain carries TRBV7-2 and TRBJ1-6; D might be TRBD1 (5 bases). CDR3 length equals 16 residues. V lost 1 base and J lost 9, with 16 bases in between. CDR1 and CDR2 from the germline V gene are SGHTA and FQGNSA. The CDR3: CASSLGGAGSGSPLHF. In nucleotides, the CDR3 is TGTGCCAGCAGCTTAGGTGGGGCCGGATCGGGTTCACCCCTCCACTTT.

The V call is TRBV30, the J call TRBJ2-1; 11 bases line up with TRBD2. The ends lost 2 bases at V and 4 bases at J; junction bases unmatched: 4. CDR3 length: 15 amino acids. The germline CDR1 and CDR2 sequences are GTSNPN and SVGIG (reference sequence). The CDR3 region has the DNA TGTGCCTGGAGTTCCGGGACTAGCGGATACAATGAGCAGTTCTTC. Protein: CAWSSGTSGYNEQFF. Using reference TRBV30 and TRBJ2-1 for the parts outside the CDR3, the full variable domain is SQTIHQWPATLVQPVGSPLSLECTVEGTSNPNLYWYRQAAGRGLQLLFYSVGIGQISSEVPQNLSASRPQDRQFILSSKKLLLSDSGFYLCAWSSGTSGYNEQFFGPGTRLTVL.

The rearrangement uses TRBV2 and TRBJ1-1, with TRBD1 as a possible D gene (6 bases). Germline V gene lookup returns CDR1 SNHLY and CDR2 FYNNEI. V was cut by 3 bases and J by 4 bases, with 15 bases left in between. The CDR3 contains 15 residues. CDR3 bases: TGTGCCAGCAGTGAGGGGGCCTTTTCCTCCACTGAAGCTTTCTTT. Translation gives CASSEGAFSSTEAFF.

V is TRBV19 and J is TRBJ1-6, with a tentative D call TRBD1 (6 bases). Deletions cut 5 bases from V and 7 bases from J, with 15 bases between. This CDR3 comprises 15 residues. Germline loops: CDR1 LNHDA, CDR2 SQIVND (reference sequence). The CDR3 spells CASSLSGRGNSPLHF. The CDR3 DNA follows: TGTGCCAGTAGTCTGTCGGGCAGGGGAAATTCACCCCTCCACTTT.

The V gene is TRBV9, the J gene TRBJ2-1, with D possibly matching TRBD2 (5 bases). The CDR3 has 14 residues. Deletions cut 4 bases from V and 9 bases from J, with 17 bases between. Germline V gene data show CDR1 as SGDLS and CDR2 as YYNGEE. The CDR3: CASSMDLSLREQFF. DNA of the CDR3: TGTGCCAGCAGCATGGACTTATCACTACGTGAGCAGTTCTTC.

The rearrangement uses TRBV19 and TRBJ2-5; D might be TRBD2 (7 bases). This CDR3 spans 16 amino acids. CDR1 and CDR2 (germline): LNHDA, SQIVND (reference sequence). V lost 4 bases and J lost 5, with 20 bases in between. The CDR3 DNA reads TGTGCCAGTAGTAGGGCCCGGGGGGCGCTTGGTGAGACCCAGTACTTC. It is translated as CASSRARGALGETQYF.

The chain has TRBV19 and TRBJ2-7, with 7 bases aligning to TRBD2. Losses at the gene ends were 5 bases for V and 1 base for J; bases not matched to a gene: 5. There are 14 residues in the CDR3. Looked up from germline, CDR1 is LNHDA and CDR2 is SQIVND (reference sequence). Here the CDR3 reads CASSGLAESYEQYF. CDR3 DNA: TGTGCCAGTAGTGGGCTAGCGGAATCCTACGAGCAGTACTTC.

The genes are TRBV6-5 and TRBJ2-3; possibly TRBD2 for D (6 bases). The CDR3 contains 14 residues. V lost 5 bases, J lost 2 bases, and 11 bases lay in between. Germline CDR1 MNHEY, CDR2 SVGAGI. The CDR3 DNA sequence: TGTGCCAGCAGTCAGGGACTTCTCACAGATACGCAGTATTTT. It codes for CASSQGLLTDTQYF.

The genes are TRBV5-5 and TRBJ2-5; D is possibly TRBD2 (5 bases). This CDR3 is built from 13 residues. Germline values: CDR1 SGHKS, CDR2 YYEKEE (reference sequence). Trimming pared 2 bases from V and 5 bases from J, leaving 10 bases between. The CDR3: CASSLYSEETQYF. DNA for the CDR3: TGTGCCAGCAGCTTATATAGCGAGGAGACCCAGTACTTC.

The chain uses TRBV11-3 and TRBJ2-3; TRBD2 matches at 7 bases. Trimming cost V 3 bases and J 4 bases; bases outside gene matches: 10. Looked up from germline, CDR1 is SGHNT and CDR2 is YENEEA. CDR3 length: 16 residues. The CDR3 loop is CASSFRLAGGADTQYF. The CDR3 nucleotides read TGTGCCAGCAGCTTTAGGTTAGCGGGCGGCGCAGATACGCAGTATTTT.

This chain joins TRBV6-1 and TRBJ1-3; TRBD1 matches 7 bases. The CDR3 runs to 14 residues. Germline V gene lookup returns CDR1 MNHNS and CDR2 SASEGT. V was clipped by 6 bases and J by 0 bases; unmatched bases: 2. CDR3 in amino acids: CASRQGRSGNTIYF. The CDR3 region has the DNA TGTGCCAGCAGACAGGGGCGCTCTGGAAACACCATATATTTT.

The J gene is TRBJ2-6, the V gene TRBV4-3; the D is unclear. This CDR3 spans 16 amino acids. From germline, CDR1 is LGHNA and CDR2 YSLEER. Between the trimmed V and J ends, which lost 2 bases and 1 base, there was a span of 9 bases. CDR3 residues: CASSQWFRSGANVLTF. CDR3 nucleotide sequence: TGCGCCAGCAGCCAATGGTTCAGGTCTGGGGCCAACGTCCTGACTTTC.

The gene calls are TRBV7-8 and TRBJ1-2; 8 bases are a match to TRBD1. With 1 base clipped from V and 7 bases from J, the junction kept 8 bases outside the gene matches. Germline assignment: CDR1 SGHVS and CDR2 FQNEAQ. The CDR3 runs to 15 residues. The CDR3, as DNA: TGTGCCAGCAGCTTAGGGGCGACAGGGGCGGGTGGCTACACCTTC. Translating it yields CASSLGATGAGGYTF.

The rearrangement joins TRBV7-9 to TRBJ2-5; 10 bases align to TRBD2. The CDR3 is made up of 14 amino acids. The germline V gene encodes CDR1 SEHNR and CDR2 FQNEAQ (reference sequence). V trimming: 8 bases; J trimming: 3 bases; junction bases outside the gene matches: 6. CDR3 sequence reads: CASVLAGLKETQYF. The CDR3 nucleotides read TGTGCCAGCGTACTAGCGGGACTCAAAGAGACCCAGTACTTC.

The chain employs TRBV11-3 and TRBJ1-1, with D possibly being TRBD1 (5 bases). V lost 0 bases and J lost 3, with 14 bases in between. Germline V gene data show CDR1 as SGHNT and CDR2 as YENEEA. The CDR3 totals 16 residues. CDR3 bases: TGTGCCAGCAGCTTAGACAACCTTCAGGGATACACTGAAGCTTTCTTT. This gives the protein CASSLDNLQGYTEAFF.

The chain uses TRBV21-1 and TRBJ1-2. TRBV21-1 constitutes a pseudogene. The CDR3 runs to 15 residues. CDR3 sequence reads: CASSKERGGLYGYTF. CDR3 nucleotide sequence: TGTGCCAGCAGCAAAGAGAGGGGGGGCCTCTATGGCTACACCTTC.

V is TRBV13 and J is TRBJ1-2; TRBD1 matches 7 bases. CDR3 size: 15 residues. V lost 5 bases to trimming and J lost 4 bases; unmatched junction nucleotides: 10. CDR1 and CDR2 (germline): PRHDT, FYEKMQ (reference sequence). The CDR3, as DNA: TGTGCCAGCAGCCCCAGGGGGTCCATAATCTATGGCTACACCTTC. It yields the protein CASSPRGSIIYGYTF.

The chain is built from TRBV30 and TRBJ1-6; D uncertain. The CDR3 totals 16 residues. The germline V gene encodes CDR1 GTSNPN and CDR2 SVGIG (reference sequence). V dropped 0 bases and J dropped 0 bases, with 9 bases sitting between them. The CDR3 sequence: CAWSVLGSSYNSPLHF. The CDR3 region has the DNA TGTGCCTGGAGTGTACTGGGGAGCTCCTATAATTCACCCCTCCACTTT.

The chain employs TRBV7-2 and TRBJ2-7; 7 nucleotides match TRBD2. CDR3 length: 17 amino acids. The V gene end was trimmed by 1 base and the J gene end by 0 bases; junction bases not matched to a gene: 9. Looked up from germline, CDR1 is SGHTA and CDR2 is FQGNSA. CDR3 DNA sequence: TGTGCCAGCAGCTTAGTGGGAGGAGCGGGAAGCTCCTACGAGCAGTACTTC. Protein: CASSLVGGAGSSYEQYF. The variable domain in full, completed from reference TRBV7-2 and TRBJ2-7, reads GAGVSQSPSNKVTEKGKDVELRCDPISGHTALYWYRQSLGQGLEFLIYFQGNSAPDKSGLPSDRFSAERTGGSVSTLTIQRTQQEDSAVYLCASSLVGGAGSSYEQYFGPGTRLTVT.

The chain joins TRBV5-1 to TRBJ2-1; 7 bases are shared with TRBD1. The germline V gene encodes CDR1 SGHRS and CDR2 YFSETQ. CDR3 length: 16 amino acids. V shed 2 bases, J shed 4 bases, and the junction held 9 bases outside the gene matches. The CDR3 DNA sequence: TGCGCCAGCAGCTTCCAACAGGGGCGAAGATACAATGAGCAGTTCTTC. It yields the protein CASSFQQGRRYNEQFF.